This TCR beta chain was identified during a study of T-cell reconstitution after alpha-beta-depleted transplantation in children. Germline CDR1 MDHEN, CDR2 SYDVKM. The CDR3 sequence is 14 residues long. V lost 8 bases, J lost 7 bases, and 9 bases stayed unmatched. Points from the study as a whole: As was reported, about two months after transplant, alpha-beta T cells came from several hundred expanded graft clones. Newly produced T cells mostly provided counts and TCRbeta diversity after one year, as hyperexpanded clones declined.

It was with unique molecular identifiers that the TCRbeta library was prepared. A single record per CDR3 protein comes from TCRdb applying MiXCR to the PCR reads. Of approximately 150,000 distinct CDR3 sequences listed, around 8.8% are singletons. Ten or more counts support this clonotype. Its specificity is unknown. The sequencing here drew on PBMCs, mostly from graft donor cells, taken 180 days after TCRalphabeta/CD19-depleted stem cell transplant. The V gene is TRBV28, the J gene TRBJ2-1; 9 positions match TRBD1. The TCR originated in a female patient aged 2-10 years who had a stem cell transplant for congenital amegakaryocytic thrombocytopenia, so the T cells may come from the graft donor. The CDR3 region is CASGRDRVWNEQFF. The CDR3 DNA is TGTGCCAGCGGCCGGGACAGGGTCTGGAATGAGCAGTTCTTC.